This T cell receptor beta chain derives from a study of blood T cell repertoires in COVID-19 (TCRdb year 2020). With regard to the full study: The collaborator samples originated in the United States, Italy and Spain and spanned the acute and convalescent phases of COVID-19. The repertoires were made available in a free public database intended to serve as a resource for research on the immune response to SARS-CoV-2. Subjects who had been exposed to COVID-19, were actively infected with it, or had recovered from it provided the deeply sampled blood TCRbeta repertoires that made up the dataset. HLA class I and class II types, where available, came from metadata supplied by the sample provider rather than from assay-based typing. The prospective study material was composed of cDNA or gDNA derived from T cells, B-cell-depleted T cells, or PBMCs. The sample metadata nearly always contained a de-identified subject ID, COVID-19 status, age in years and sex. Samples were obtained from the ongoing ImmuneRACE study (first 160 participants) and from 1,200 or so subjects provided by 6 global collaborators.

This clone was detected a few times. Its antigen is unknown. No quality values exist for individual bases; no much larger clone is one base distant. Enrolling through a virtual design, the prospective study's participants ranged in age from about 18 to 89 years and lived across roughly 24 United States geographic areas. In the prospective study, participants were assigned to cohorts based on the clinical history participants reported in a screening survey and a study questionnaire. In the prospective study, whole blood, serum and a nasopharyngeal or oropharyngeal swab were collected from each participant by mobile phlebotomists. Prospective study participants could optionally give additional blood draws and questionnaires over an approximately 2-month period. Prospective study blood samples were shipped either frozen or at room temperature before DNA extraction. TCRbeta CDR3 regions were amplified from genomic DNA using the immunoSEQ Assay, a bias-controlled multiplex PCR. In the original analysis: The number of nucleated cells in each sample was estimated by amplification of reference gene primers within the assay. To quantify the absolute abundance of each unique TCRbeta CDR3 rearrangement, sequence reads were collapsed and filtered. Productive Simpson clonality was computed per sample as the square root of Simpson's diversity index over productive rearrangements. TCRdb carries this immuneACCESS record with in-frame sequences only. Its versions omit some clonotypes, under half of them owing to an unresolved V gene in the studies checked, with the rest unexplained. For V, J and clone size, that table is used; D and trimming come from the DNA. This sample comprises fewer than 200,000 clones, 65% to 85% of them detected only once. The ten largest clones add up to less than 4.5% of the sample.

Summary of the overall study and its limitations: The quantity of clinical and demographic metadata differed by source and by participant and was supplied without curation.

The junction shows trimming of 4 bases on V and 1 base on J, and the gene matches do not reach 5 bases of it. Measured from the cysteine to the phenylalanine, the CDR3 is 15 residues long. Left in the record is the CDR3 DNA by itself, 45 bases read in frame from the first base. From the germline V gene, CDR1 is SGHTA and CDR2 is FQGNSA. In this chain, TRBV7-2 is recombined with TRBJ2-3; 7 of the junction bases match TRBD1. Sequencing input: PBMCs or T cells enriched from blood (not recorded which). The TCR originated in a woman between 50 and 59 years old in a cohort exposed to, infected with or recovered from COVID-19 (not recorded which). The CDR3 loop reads CASSSNQGGTDTQYF. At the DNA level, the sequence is TGTGCCAGCAGCTCCAATCAGGGGGGCACAGATACGCAGTATTTT. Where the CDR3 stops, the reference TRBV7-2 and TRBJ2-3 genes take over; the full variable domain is GAGVSQSPSNKVTEKGKDVELRCDPISGHTALYWYRQSLGQGLEFLIYFQGNSAPDKSGLPSDRFSAERTGGSVSTLTIQRTQQEDSAVYLCASSSNQGGTDTQYFGPGTRLTVL.